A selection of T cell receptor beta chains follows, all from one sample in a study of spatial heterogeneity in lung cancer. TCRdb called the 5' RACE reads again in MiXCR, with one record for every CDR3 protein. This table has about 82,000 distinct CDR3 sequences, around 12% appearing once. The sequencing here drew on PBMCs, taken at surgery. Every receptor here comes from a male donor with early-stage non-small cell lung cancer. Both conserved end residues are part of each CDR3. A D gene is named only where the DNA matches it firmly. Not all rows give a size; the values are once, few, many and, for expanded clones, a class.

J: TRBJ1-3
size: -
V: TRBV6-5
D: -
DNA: TGTGCCAGCCGACTTCTCTCTGGAAACACCATATATTTT
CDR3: CASRLLSGNTIYF

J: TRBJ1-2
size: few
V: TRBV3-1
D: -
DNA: TGTGCCAGCAGCATCGCCGGGAGCCTTACTAACTATGGCTACACCTTC
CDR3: CASSIAGSLTNYGYTF

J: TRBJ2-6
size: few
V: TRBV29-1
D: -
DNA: TGCAGCGTTCTGGGGGACGGGGATACTCTGGGAGGCAACGTCCTGACTTTC
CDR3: CSVLGDGDTLGGNVLTF

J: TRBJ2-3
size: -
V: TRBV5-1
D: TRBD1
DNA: TGCGCCAGCAGCTCGGGACAGTCCACAGATACGCAGTATTTT
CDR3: CASSSGQSTDTQYF

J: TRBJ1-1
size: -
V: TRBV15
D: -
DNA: TGTGCCACCAGCAGAGTTAAGGGCGGTGAAGCTTTCTTT
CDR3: CATSRVKGGEAFF

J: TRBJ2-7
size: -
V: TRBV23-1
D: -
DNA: TGCGCCAGCACACCTCAGGGAGGCCCCGCCAACGAGCAGTACTTC
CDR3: CASTPQGGPANEQYF

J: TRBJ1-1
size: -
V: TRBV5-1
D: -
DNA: TGCGCCAGCAGCTTGGAGGGGTGGAACACTGAAGCTTTCTTT
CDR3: CASSLEGWNTEAFF

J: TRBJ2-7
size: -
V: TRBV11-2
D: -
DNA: TGTGCCAGCAGCCCCCGTTGGAGCTCCTACGAGCAGTACTTC
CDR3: CASSPRWSSYEQYF

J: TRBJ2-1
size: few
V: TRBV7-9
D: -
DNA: TGTGCCAGCAGCTTAGCAGGCGGGGCGACCTACAATGAGCAGTTCTTC
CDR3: CASSLAGGATYNEQFF

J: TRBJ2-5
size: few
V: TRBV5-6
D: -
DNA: TGTGCCAGCACCGTTCAGAGGGAGACCCAGTACTTC
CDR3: CASTVQRETQYF

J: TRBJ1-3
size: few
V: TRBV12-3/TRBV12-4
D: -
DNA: TGTGCCAGCAGTACAATGGACACCATATATTTT
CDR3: CASSTMDTIYF